Below, 13 T cell receptor beta chains from the same sample are listed, as sequenced in a study of T-cell memory formation after mild COVID-19. One entry per CDR3 protein, called by TCRdb with MiXCR from the 5' RACE reads. The sample shows some 600,000 distinct CDR3 sequences, around a sixth of them seen only once. The sample consisted of PBMCs or a T cell subset sorted from them (not recorded which). The receptors originated from an adult woman who had mild COVID-19 (a few samples of this study predate the infection). Cell type and time point are not known.

V and J are TRBV2 and TRBJ2-1; 15 bases align to TRBD2. Unmatched junction bases numbered 2, after V lost 7 bases and J lost 4 bases. The CDR3 length is 15 residues. Germline CDR1 SNHLY, CDR2 FYNNEI. The CDR3 region has the DNA TGTGCCAGCAAAGGGACTAGCGGGGGGTACAATGAGCAGTTCTTC. Translation gives CASKGTSGGYNEQFF.

The rearrangement links TRBV12-3 or TRBV12-4 to TRBJ1-2; 9 bases line up with TRBD1. J gave up 0 bases and V 6 bases, and 8 bases lay outside the gene matches. The CDR3 is 16 residues long. CDR3 residues: CASRPGQGFANYGYTF. The CDR3 nucleotides read TGTGCCAGCAGGCCGGGACAGGGTTTCGCTAACTATGGCTACACCTTC.

This clonotype was recorded a few times. The chain uses TRBV5-1 and TRBJ1-1; D might be TRBD1 (5 bases). Trimming removed 3 bases from V and 1 base from J, with 10 bases in between. This CDR3 comprises 14 residues. Germline V CDR1 and CDR2: SGHRS, YFSETQ. The CDR3 nucleotides are TGCGCCAGCAGCTGGGACGGGTCGAACACTGAAGCTTTCTTT. It codes for CASSWDGSNTEAFF.

This clonotype showed up just a few times. The chain joins TRBV29-1 to TRBJ1-2; no definite D call. Trimming stripped 1 base from V and 1 base from J, with 7 bases between. The germline gives CDR1 SQVTM, CDR2 ANQGSEA. The CDR3 loop spans 13 amino acids. As DNA, the CDR3 is TGCAGCGTTGAAGCCGAGGGTAACTATGGCTACACCTTC. Translating gives CSVEAEGNYGYTF.

On this clonotype itself: A much bigger clone sits one base away, suggesting this may be a read error. The chain uses TRBV5-1 and TRBJ1-4; D is possibly TRBD1 (5 bases). This CDR3 comprises 16 residues. Germline V CDR1 and CDR2: SGHRS, YFSETQ. The CDR3 is CASSLGPTAALEKMFF. The CDR3 DNA is TGCGCCAGCAGCTTGGGCCCGACAGCCGCCCTAGAAAAAATGTTTTTT.

This clonotype was seen more than once but under ten times. The chain joins TRBV7-6 to TRBJ2-2; TRBD2 might be the D (5 bases). The ends were cut back, 2 bases at V and 4 bases at J, with 11 bases in the middle. Germline CDR1 and CDR2: SGHVS and FNYEAQ. This CDR3 is built from 15 residues. The CDR3 region has the DNA TGTGCCAGCAGCTTATACACTAGTGGCACCGGGGAGCTGTTTTTT. Its translation: CASSLYTSGTGELFF.

This clonotype was seen more than once but under ten times. This chain uses TRBV12-5 with TRBJ2-3, with 9 bases aligning to TRBD2. With 2 bases clipped from V and 1 base from J, the junction kept 4 bases outside the gene matches. This CDR3 is built from 16 residues. The germline gives CDR1 LGHNT, CDR2 FRNRAP. The CDR3 DNA follows: TGTGCTAGTGGTTTGCCCGGACTAGCGTGCACAGATACGCAGTATTTT. Translated: CASGLPGLACTDTQYF.

The chain couples TRBV20-1 to TRBJ2-2; D gene unclear. Trimming took 0 bases from V and 0 from J, leaving 14 bases between them. From germline, CDR1 is DFQATT and CDR2 SNEGSKA (reference sequence). This CDR3 region has 17 residues. This CDR3 is CSARDTSRLANTGELFF. The CDR3 bases are TGCAGTGCTAGAGATACTTCCAGATTGGCGAACACCGGGGAGCTGTTTTTT.

The rearrangement joins TRBV29-1 to TRBJ2-6; D perhaps matches TRBD2 (5 bases). CDR3 size: 15 residues. Germline-derived CDR1 and CDR2 are SQVTM and ANQGSEA. Deletions cut 0 bases from V and 2 bases from J, with 8 bases between. CDR3 DNA: TGCAGCGTTGAAGATTGGGGAGCTGGGGCCAACGTCCTGACTTTC. Amino acids: CSVEDWGAGANVLTF.

Notes on this clonotype: One junction end does not reproduce the germline sequence, and a read error may be involved. This chain links TRBV14 with TRBJ2-2; 7 nucleotides agree with TRBD1. From germline, CDR1 is SGHDN and CDR2 FVKESK. The CDR3 is made up of 17 amino acids. The chain's CDR3 is CASSQEVGTANTGELFF. The DNA of the CDR3 is TGTGCCAGCAGCCAAGAAGTCGGGACAGCGAACACAGGGGAGCTGTTTTTT.

This clonotype was detected many times. V gene TRBV20-1 combines with J gene TRBJ2-3; 7 bases agree with TRBD2. From germline, CDR1 is DFQATT and CDR2 SNEGSKA (reference sequence). After removal of 0 bases from V and 1 base from J, the junction contained 16 bases not matched to a gene. This CDR3 region has 19 residues. In nucleotides, the CDR3 is TGCAGTGCTAGAGATCCCCTCACCCCAGCGGGGTCACGCACAGATACGCAGTATTTT. This gives the protein CSARDPLTPAGSRTDTQYF.

This rearrangement joins TRBV30 to TRBJ2-1; tentative D call: TRBD2 (6 bases). Germline values: CDR1 GTSNPN, CDR2 SVGIG (reference sequence). Trimming removed 1 base at V and 0 bases at J, with 7 bases between. The CDR3 spans 14 residues. The CDR3 sequence is CAWSDGSSYNEQFF. CDR3 bases: TGTGCCTGGAGTGACGGGAGCTCCTACAATGAGCAGTTCTTC. Using reference TRBV30 and TRBJ2-1 for the parts outside the CDR3, the full variable domain is SQTIHQWPATLVQPVGSPLSLECTVEGTSNPNLYWYRQAAGRGLQLLFYSVGIGQISSEVPQNLSASRPQDRQFILSSKKLLLSDSGFYLCAWSDGSSYNEQFFGPGTRLTVL.

J is TRBJ1-1 and V is TRBV5-1; the D is unclear. Germline CDR1 SGHRS, CDR2 YFSETQ. There are 14 residues in the CDR3. The V end lost 4 bases, the J end lost 1 base, and 11 bases lay between the germline ends. The CDR3 nucleotides are TGCGCCAGCAGCCCCAGTTTTGGGAACACTGAAGCTTTCTTT. It is translated as CASSPSFGNTEAFF. The full variable domain, with the rest looked up from reference TRBV5-1 and TRBJ1-1, is KAGVTQTPRYLIKTRGQQVTLSCSPISGHRSVSWYQQTPGQGLQFLFEYFSETQRNKGNFPGRFSGRQFSNSRSEMNVSTLELGDSALYLCASSPSFGNTEAFFGQGTRLTVV.